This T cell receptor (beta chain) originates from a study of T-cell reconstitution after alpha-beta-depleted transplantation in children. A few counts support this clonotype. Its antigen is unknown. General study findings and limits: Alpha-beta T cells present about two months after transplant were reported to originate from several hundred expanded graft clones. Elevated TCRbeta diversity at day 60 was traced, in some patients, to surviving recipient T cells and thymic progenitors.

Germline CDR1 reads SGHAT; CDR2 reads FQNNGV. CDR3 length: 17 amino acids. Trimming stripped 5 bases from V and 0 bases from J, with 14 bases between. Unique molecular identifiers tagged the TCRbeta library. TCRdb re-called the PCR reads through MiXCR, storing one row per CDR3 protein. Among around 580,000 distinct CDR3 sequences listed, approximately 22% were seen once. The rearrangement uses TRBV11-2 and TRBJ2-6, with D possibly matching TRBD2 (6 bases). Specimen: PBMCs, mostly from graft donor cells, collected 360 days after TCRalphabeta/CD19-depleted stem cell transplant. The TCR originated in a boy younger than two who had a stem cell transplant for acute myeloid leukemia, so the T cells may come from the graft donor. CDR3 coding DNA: TGTGCCAGCAGCACCCCCGGGGGTCGCTCTGGGGCCAACGTCCTGACTTTC. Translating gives CASSTPGGRSGANVLTF.